Below, 32 T cell receptor beta chains from the same sample are listed, as sequenced in a study of Ad26.COV2.S vaccination and SARS-CoV-2 variants. Measured with immunoSEQ multiplex PCR; TCRdb has only the in-frame clones, and not every one. The table lists some 520,000 clones, around 85% of them singletons. Specified treatment: some 20 received Ad26.COV2.S at low or high dose, single or two shots; about 5 received placebo; per-sample allocation not given. Sampling happened 63 days after the first vaccine or placebo injection. This specimen consisted of peripheral blood, obtained in a trial of Ad26.COV2.S vaccine versus placebo. The source of these receptors is a person between 18 and 65 years old who received the Ad26.COV2.S COVID-19 vaccine or a placebo.

This clone appeared once. The chain is built from TRBV28 and TRBJ1-6, with unresolved D. The CDR3 is 15 residues long. Per germline, CDR1 MDHEN and CDR2 SYDVKM. V was trimmed by 2 bases and J by 12 bases, leaving 17 bases between them. The CDR3 DNA reads as TGTGCCAGCAGTTTAGCGGCAGGTCCGGCGGTACCCCTCCACTTT. Encoded protein: CASSLAAGPAVPLHF.

The J gene is TRBJ1-1, the V gene TRBV5-3, with 7 bases identical to TRBD1. TRBV5-3 is given ORF status, its function remaining uncertain. This CDR3 has 14 residues. The trim removed 1 base at V and 5 bases at J, leaving 5 bases unmatched. CDR3 sequence: CARSLRGRWTEAFF. In DNA, the CDR3 is TGTGCCAGAAGCTTGAGGGGGCGATGGACTGAAGCTTTCTTT.

The V and J genes are TRBV28 and TRBJ2-7; 10 bases map to TRBD1. The germline gives CDR1 MDHEN, CDR2 SYDVKM. V was clipped by 7 bases and J by 6 bases; unmatched bases: 15. There are 16 residues in the CDR3. The CDR3 is CASTRPRTGGSGEQYF. The DNA of the CDR3 is TGTGCCAGCACCCGCCCCCGGACAGGGGGATCTGGCGAGCAGTACTTC. The full variable domain, completed using reference TRBV28 and TRBJ2-7, is DVKVTQSSRYLVKRTGEKVFLECVQDMDHENMFWYRQDPGLGLRLIYFSYDVKMKEKGDIPEGYSVSREKKERFSLILESASTNQTSMYLCASTRPRTGGSGEQYFGPGTRLTVT.

The V and J genes are TRBV19 and TRBJ1-2; possible D gene TRBD1, 6 bases. V was shortened by 6 bases and J by 4 bases, with 15 bases between the two germline ends. Germline assignment: CDR1 LNHDA and CDR2 SQIVND (reference sequence). The CDR3 sequence is 14 residues long. CDR3 region: CASSYRDILYGYTF. Written as DNA, the CDR3 is TGTGCCAGTAGCTACCGGGACATACTCTATGGCTACACCTTC. Supplemented by reference TRBV19 and TRBJ1-2, the full variable domain reads DGGITQSPKYLFRKEGQNVTLSCEQNLNHDAMYWYRQDPGQGLRLIYYSQIVNDFQKGDIAEGYSVSREKKESFPLTVTSAQKNPTAFYLCASSYRDILYGYTFGSGTRLTVV.

CDR3 sequence: CSVEWDRVFNGYTF. Written as DNA, the CDR3 is TGCAGCGTTGAGTGGGACAGAGTGTTTAATGGCTACACCTTC. The chain is built from TRBV29-1 and TRBJ1-2; 7 nucleotides agree with TRBD1. The germline V gene has CDR1 SQVTM and CDR2 ANQGSEA. The junction had 10 bases not matched to a gene; V was cut back by 3 bases and J by 6 bases. The CDR3 has 14 residues. Full variable domain (missing parts from reference TRBV29-1 and TRBJ1-2): SAVISQKPSRDICQRGTSLTIQCQVDSQVTMMFWYRQQPGQSLTLIATANQGSEATYESGFVIDKFPISRPNLTFSTLTVSNMSPEDSSIYLCSVEWDRVFNGYTFGSGTRLTVV.

CDR3 residues: CASSYQLTGSEQYF. The CDR3 nucleotides are TGTGCCAGCAGTTACCAGCTCACGGGGTCAGAGCAGTACTTC. The genes are TRBV6-5 and TRBJ2-7, with a weak D call TRBD2 (5 bases). CDR1 is MNHEY and CDR2 is SVGAGI in the germline V gene. V lost 2 bases to trimming and J lost 7 bases, with 15 bases between them. The CDR3 runs to 14 residues.

The chain employs TRBV15 and TRBJ1-4; D call uncertain. The CDR3 runs 12 residues. The germline V gene has CDR1 LNHNV and CDR2 YYDKDF (reference sequence). Trimming removed 3 bases from V and 9 bases from J, with 8 bases in between. CDR3 in DNA: TGTGCCACCAGCAGTCCGGGGAAAAAACTGTTTTTT. Its protein product is CATSSPGKKLFF.

The genes are TRBV7-9 and TRBJ1-1; no firm D call. From germline, CDR1 is SEHNR and CDR2 FQNEAQ (reference sequence). The CDR3 is 13 residues long. V was shortened by 6 bases and J by 0 bases, with 8 bases between the two germline ends. The CDR3 nucleotides read TGTGCCAGCAGAACTTCGGTGAACACTGAAGCTTTCTTT. As protein: CASRTSVNTEAFF. The whole variable domain, filled in from reference TRBV7-9 and TRBJ1-1, reads DTGVSQNPRHKITKRGQNVTFRCDPISEHNRLYWYRQTLGQGPEFLTYFQNEAQLEKSRLLSDRFSAERPKGSFSTLEIQRTEQGDSAMYLCASRTSVNTEAFFGQGTRLTVV.

This chain uses TRBV14 with TRBJ2-5; no clear D. Trimming removed 2 bases from V and 1 base from J, with 8 bases in between. Per germline, CDR1 SGHDN and CDR2 FVKESK. The CDR3 contains 14 residues. The DNA for the CDR3 is TGTGCCAGCAGCCAAACCAGGACCCAAGAGACCCAGTACTTC. Translating gives CASSQTRTQETQYF.

To note about this clone: Other nucleotide sequences from this sample produce the same CDR3. The rearrangement uses TRBV19 and TRBJ2-7; D possibly uses TRBD1 or TRBD2 (5 bases each). The ends were cut back, 6 bases at V and 1 base at J, with 10 bases in the middle. The germline V gene encodes CDR1 LNHDA and CDR2 SQIVND (reference sequence). CDR3 length: 13 residues. The CDR3 bases are TGTGCCAGTAGGGGGCGCGGGTCCTACGAGCAGTACTTC. Encoded protein: CASRGRGSYEQYF.

The chain uses TRBV27 and TRBJ2-1; weak D call: TRBD1 (5 bases). This CDR3 has 15 residues. Germline loops: CDR1 MNHEY, CDR2 SMNVEV (reference sequence). With 6 bases removed from V and 10 bases from J, the gap between germline ends came to 22 bases. The CDR3 loop is CASSRFGALGEEQFF. The CDR3 DNA is TGTGCCAGCAGCCGTTTTGGGGCCCTTGGAGAGGAGCAGTTCTTC.

This sequence joins TRBV28 and TRBJ1-2; no clear D. V was clipped by 2 bases and J by 5 bases, with 18 bases between them. The V gene's germline CDR1 is MDHEN and CDR2 SYDVKM. The CDR3 runs 16 residues. The chain's CDR3 is CASSLGPIQTGYGYTF. In DNA, the CDR3 is TGTGCCAGCAGTTTAGGTCCTATACAAACCGGTTATGGCTACACCTTC.

The sample holds one count of this clone. The V call is TRBV19, the J call TRBJ1-2, with unresolved D. Germline CDR1 and CDR2: LNHDA and SQIVND (reference sequence). The CDR3 runs to 15 residues. The V gene lost 3 bases and the J gene lost 0 bases, with 11 bases spanning the gap. The DNA of the CDR3 is TGTGCCAGTAGTATTGGGCGCGGCCCTAACTATGGCTACACCTTC. This translates into CASSIGRGPNYGYTF.

The sample holds a few counts of this clone. The chain couples TRBV28 to TRBJ1-1; 8 nucleotides match TRBD1. CDR3 size: 15 residues. The germline V gene has CDR1 MDHEN and CDR2 SYDVKM. The V gene end was trimmed by 5 bases and the J gene end by 1 base; junction bases not matched to a gene: 6. The chain's CDR3 is CASSPRQGANTEAFF. Here the CDR3 DNA reads TGTGCCAGCAGTCCACGGCAGGGGGCGAACACTGAAGCTTTCTTT.

V gene TRBV7-7 combines with J gene TRBJ2-3, with 10 bases that match TRBD2. Germline V gene lookup returns CDR1 SSHAT and CDR2 FNYEAQ (reference sequence). The CDR3 totals 15 residues. V gave up 2 bases and J gave up 4 bases; unmatched junction bases: 3. CDR3 DNA sequence: TGTGCCAGCAGCTTAACAGCGGGAGGGCCAGATACGCAGTATTTT. This translates into CASSLTAGGPDTQYF.

This rearrangement joins TRBV25-1 to TRBJ2-1; 10 bases match TRBD1. Unmatched junction bases numbered 4, after V lost 5 bases and J lost 6 bases. CDR3 length: 14 residues. Germline V gene lookup returns CDR1 MGHDK and CDR2 SYGVNS. CDR3 loop: CASSLGTGVNEQFF. In nucleotides, the CDR3 is TGTGCCAGCAGTCTAGGGACAGGGGTCAATGAGCAGTTCTTC.

V usage is TRBV7-2 and J usage is TRBJ1-4, with D possibly being TRBD1 (5 bases). CDR1 SGHTA and CDR2 FQGNSA come from the germline V gene. The V and J ends lost 6 bases and 6 bases respectively, with 14 bases between them. The CDR3 is 14 amino acids. The CDR3 is CASSHPQGYEKLFF. The CDR3 DNA follows: TGTGCCAGCAGTCATCCTCAGGGATATGAAAAACTGTTTTTT.

The chain carries TRBV24-1 and TRBJ1-5; D gene unclear. The CDR3 runs 16 residues. Trimming cost V 1 base and J 1 base, with 10 bases left between them. Germline lookup yields CDR1 KGHDR and CDR2 SFDVKD. The CDR3 DNA reads as TGTGCCACCAGTGATTTAGGTGGATCAAGCAATCAGCCCCAGCATTTT. Encoded protein: CATSDLGGSSNQPQHF.

The chain combines TRBV4-1 with TRBJ1-2; TRBD1 is a possible D gene (6 bases). Germline V gene lookup returns CDR1 MGHRA and CDR2 YSYEKL. This CDR3 region has 13 residues. Trimming took 2 bases from V and 4 from J, leaving 8 bases between them. The CDR3 loop reads CASSQQGFYGYTF. In DNA form, the CDR3 reads TGCGCCAGCAGCCAACAGGGGTTCTATGGCTACACCTTC.

The V gene is TRBV11-2, the J gene TRBJ2-2, with D possibly called TRBD1 or TRBD2 (5 bases each). V lost 7 bases and J 0 bases, leaving 18 bases between the germline ends. This CDR3 comprises 17 residues. Germline V CDR1 and CDR2: SGHAT, FQNNGV. The chain's CDR3 is CASTTLVGTANTGELFF. The CDR3, as DNA: TGTGCCAGCACCACTCTGGTCGGGACGGCGAACACCGGGGAGCTGTTTTTT. The whole variable domain, remainder taken from reference TRBV11-2 and TRBJ2-2, is EAGVAQSPRYKIIEKRQSVAFWCNPISGHATLYWYQQILGQGPKLLIQFQNNGVVDDSQLPKDRFSAERLKGVDSTLKIQPAKLEDSAVYLCASTTLVGTANTGELFFGEGSRLTVL.

This clone was recorded once. This chain uses TRBV5-1 with TRBJ2-6, with D uncertain. V was cut by 0 bases and J by 2 bases, with 3 bases left in between. The CDR3 consists of 14 residues. Germline V gives CDR1 SGHRS, CDR2 YFSETQ. The CDR3: CASSLDAGANVLTF. Written as DNA, the CDR3 is TGCGCCAGCAGCTTGGATGCTGGGGCCAACGTCCTGACTTTC. Filled out from reference TRBV5-1 and TRBJ2-6, the complete variable domain reads KAGVTQTPRYLIKTRGQQVTLSCSPISGHRSVSWYQQTPGQGLQFLFEYFSETQRNKGNFPGRFSGRQFSNSRSEMNVSTLELGDSALYLCASSLDAGANVLTFGAGSRLTVL.

The gene calls are TRBV11-3 and TRBJ2-5; 7 bases align to TRBD2. This CDR3 has 16 amino acids. Germline CDR1 is SGHNT and CDR2 is YENEEA. V lost 5 bases and J lost 5; bases outside the gene matches: 14. CDR3 in DNA: TGTGCCAGCAGCCCAGTGGGGGGAGGGCTGCAGGAGACCCAGTACTTC. This codes for CASSPVGGGLQETQYF.

This clone has only a few counts. The same CDR3 arises from other DNA sequences in this sample as well. The gene calls are TRBV28 and TRBJ2-2, with D hard to call. V was trimmed by 9 bases and J by 6 bases, leaving 8 bases between them. The CDR3 loop spans 11 amino acids. Germline-derived CDR1 and CDR2 are MDHEN and SYDVKM. The CDR3 reads CASSSPGELFF. For the CDR3, the DNA is TGTGCCAGTTCCAGCCCCGGGGAGCTGTTTTTT. The complete variable domain, with remaining parts taken from reference TRBV28 and TRBJ2-2, reads DVKVTQSSRYLVKRTGEKVFLECVQDMDHENMFWYRQDPGLGLRLIYFSYDVKMKEKGDIPEGYSVSREKKERFSLILESASTNQTSMYLCASSSPGELFFGEGSRLTVL.

This clone was found a few times. This chain uses TRBV11-2 with TRBJ1-4; 10 bases align to TRBD1. The CDR3 is 14 amino acids. Losses at the gene ends were 5 bases for V and 8 bases for J; bases not matched to a gene: 5. Germline-derived CDR1 and CDR2 are SGHAT and FQNNGV. The CDR3 region is CASSRTGGEEKLFF. CDR3 sequence (DNA): TGTGCCAGCAGCCGGACAGGGGGTGAAGAAAAACTGTTTTTT.

The chain couples TRBV7-8 to TRBJ2-1; 10 bases match TRBD1. The junction had 14 bases not matched to a gene; V was cut back by 5 bases and J by 10 bases. Germline CDR1 reads SGHVS; CDR2 reads FQNEAQ. The CDR3 consists of 16 residues. CDR3 bases: TGTGCCAGCAGCCACCCCGGGACAGGGGCCCTCGGGGAGCAGTTCTTC. Translating gives CASSHPGTGALGEQFF.

This rearrangement joins TRBV18 to TRBJ2-6; no firm D call. The CDR3 runs 17 residues. Germline-derived CDR1 and CDR2 are KGHSH and LQKENI. Trimming removed 4 bases at V and 4 bases at J, with 17 bases between. CDR3: CASSRTRTPGGANVLTF. CDR3 nucleotide sequence: TGTGCCAGCTCACGCACGCGGACGCCTGGCGGGGCCAACGTCCTGACTTTC.

This clone was picked up one time. This specimen includes other DNA sequences encoding the same CDR3. The chain recombines TRBV6-6 with TRBJ1-1, with D maybe TRBD1 (5 bases). V lost 3 bases and J 4 bases, leaving 9 bases between the germline ends. The CDR3 has 13 residues. Germline-derived CDR1 and CDR2 are MNHNY and SVGAGI (reference sequence). The CDR3 DNA reads TGTGCCAGCAGTTATCGGGGGGGCACTGAAGCTTTCTTT. It is translated as CASSYRGGTEAFF.

The chain is built from TRBV6-5 and TRBJ2-1; 12 positions agree with TRBD2. Germline lookup yields CDR1 MNHEY and CDR2 SVGAGI. Trimming removed 6 bases from V and 8 bases from J; junction bases left unmatched: 8. The CDR3 spans 15 residues. The DNA of the CDR3 is TGTGCCAGCAGCCATCGACTAGCGGGAGCCTATGAGCAGTTCTTC. Its protein is CASSHRLAGAYEQFF.

The rearrangement links TRBV28 to TRBJ1-6, with 7 positions matching TRBD1. The CDR3 runs 16 residues. The germline V gene has CDR1 MDHEN and CDR2 SYDVKM. V trimming: 3 bases; J trimming: 7 bases; junction bases outside the gene matches: 9. CDR3 sequence reads: CASSFRQGGGNSPLHF. The DNA for the CDR3 is TGTGCCAGCAGTTTCAGACAGGGTGGAGGCAATTCACCCCTCCACTTT.

This clone has a single count. The rearrangement uses TRBV19 and TRBJ2-5, with D possibly matching TRBD1 (6 bases). Germline values: CDR1 LNHDA, CDR2 SQIVND (reference sequence). V dropped 6 bases and J dropped 4 bases, with 18 bases sitting between them. The CDR3 covers 15 residues. Here the CDR3 DNA reads TGTGCCAGTAGACATGGGGGCTCCCGGGGAGAGACCCAGTACTTC. Its translation is CASRHGGSRGETQYF.

V is TRBV12-3 or TRBV12-4 and J is TRBJ2-5; D not certain. CDR3 length: 12 amino acids. V lost 4 bases, J lost 4 bases, and 7 bases lay in between. CDR3 sequence reads: CASSSAGETQYF. The CDR3 DNA follows: TGTGCCAGCAGTTCAGCAGGAGAGACCCAGTACTTC.

The chain couples TRBV10-3 to TRBJ2-3; TRBD2 matches at 10 bases. Germline V lookup: CDR1 ENHRY, CDR2 SYGVKD. There are 18 residues in the CDR3. Trimming removed 2 bases from V and 1 base from J; junction bases left unmatched: 9. In nucleotides, the CDR3 is TGTGCCATCAGTGAGAGTTTGATAGCGGGAGGAGGCACAGATACGCAGTATTTT. Its translation: CAISESLIAGGGTDTQYF.